Below, 14 T cell receptor beta chains from the same sample are listed, as sequenced in a study of T-cell memory formation after mild COVID-19. TCRdb re-called the 5' RACE reads with MiXCR, one entry per CDR3 protein. The table includes hundreds of thousands of distinct CDR3 sequences, approximately 7.6% detected once. The specimen was PBMCs or a T cell subset sorted from them (not recorded which). The receptors here all came from a man aged 18 to 35 who had mild COVID-19 (a few samples of this study predate the infection). Cell type and time point are not known.

This clonotype was counted at least ten times. CDR3 in amino acids: CASSRGGNEQFF. The CDR3 DNA reads as TGTGCCAGCAGCCGGGGGGGCAATGAGCAGTTCTTC. This chain uses TRBV7-9 with TRBJ2-1; 8 positions match TRBD2. Per germline, CDR1 SEHNR and CDR2 FQNEAQ (reference sequence). Trimming took 5 bases from V and 6 from J; bases not matched to a gene: 0. The CDR3 has 12 amino acids.

V is TRBV7-9 and J is TRBJ2-5; TRBD2 might be the D (6 bases). This CDR3 region has 15 residues. Trimming cost V 4 bases and J 3 bases, with 15 bases left between them. Germline assignment: CDR1 SEHNR and CDR2 FQNEAQ (reference sequence). CDR3 DNA: TGTGCCAGCAGCTCGTCTACCGGGAGAAAAGAGACCCAGTACTTC. It translates to CASSSSTGRKETQYF.

This clonotype was seen at least ten times. The rearrangement links TRBV4-3 to TRBJ2-2; 8 nucleotides match TRBD1. This CDR3 is 17 amino acids long. J lost 4 bases, V lost 0 bases, and 7 bases had no gene match. Germline V gives CDR1 LGHNA, CDR2 YSLEER. The chain's CDR3 is CASSQDSRTGSTGELFF. The CDR3 bases are TGCGCCAGCAGCCAAGATAGTCGGACAGGGAGCACCGGGGAGCTGTTTTTT.

The chain joins TRBV12-3 or TRBV12-4 to TRBJ2-1, with D perhaps assigned TRBD1 or TRBD2 (5 bases each). V lost 3 bases, J lost 9 bases, and 18 bases lay in between. The CDR3 runs 15 residues. In DNA form, the CDR3 reads TGTGCCAGCAGTTTGGACCCGGAAGGGGAGCTTGAGCAGTTCTTC. Protein product: CASSLDPEGELEQFF.

The rearrangement joins TRBV11-2 to TRBJ2-7; possibly TRBD1 for D (5 bases). The CDR3 has 13 residues. Germline V lookup: CDR1 SGHAT, CDR2 FQNNGV. V was pared by 6 bases and J by 3 bases, with 12 bases between. CDR3 in DNA: TGTGCCAGCAGTCATACAGGTTTCTACGAGCAGTACTTC. This encodes CASSHTGFYEQYF.

In this sample, this clonotype turned up many times. The CDR3 here is CASSPNTQGAGETQYF. The CDR3 DNA is TGTGCCAGCTCGCCTAACACGCAGGGGGCAGGAGAGACCCAGTACTTC. The chain employs TRBV18 and TRBJ2-5; 8 positions agree with TRBD1. The germline CDR1 and CDR2 sequences are KGHSH and LQKENI. The CDR3 spans 16 residues. V trimming: 6 bases; J trimming: 4 bases; junction bases outside the gene matches: 13.

The V and J genes are TRBV5-8 and TRBJ2-1; D gene ambiguous. Germline loops: CDR1 SGHTS, CDR2 YDEGEE. The CDR3 spans 14 residues. V was pared by 2 bases and J by 0 bases, with 6 bases between. CDR3 bases: TGTGCCAGCAGCTTCTGGAGCTCCTACAATGAGCAGTTCTTC. Amino acid sequence: CASSFWSSYNEQFF.

The V and J genes are TRBV28 and TRBJ1-1; a possible D gene is TRBD1 (5 bases). Per the germline V gene, CDR1 is MDHEN and CDR2 is SYDVKM. The CDR3 totals 14 residues. With 9 bases removed from V and 3 bases from J, the gap between germline ends came to 17 bases. CDR3 DNA sequence: TGTGCCAGTTATTGGCGGGGGGGGTACACTGAAGCTTTCTTT. Its translation: CASYWRGGYTEAFF.

The chain uses TRBV4-2 and TRBJ1-2; TRBD1 might be the D (5 bases). From germline, CDR1 is LGHNA and CDR2 YNFKEQ. The CDR3 has 14 residues. Deletions cut 4 bases from V and 6 bases from J, with 15 bases between. The CDR3 DNA follows: TGTGCCAGCAGCCGGGACTTGGCTAGGGATGGCTACACCTTC. This gives the protein CASSRDLARDGYTF.

This chain uses TRBV7-9 with TRBJ1-5; D unresolved. Deletions cut 2 bases from V and 5 bases from J, with 4 bases between. This CDR3 has 12 residues. Germline V gene data show CDR1 as SEHNR and CDR2 as FQNEAQ (reference sequence). The CDR3 sequence is CASSLIDQPQHF. The CDR3 DNA reads as TGTGCCAGCAGCTTAATAGATCAGCCCCAGCATTTT.

CDR3 DNA sequence: TGTGCCAGCAGCTTGATCAGGGGGCAAGATACGCAGTATTTT. Protein: CASSLIRGQDTQYF. The rearrangement uses TRBV11-2 and TRBJ2-3, with 8 bases matching TRBD1. CDR3 length: 14 residues. Germline values: CDR1 SGHAT, CDR2 FQNNGV. Germline trimming cut 3 bases from V and 5 bases from J; bases unmatched to any gene: 4.

The chain links TRBV6-1 to TRBJ1-1; maybe TRBD1 (5 bases). V was trimmed by 4 bases and J by 5 bases, leaving 20 bases between them. Germline V gives CDR1 MNHNS, CDR2 SASEGT. There are 16 residues in the CDR3. For the CDR3, the DNA is TGTGCCAGCAGTGCCAGCTGGGGGAGGGCGACTACTGAAGCTTTCTTT. Translation gives CASSASWGRATTEAFF.

There are many counts of this clonotype. The rearrangement joins TRBV20-1 to TRBJ1-6; D remains unclear. Germline lookup yields CDR1 DFQATT and CDR2 SNEGSKA (reference sequence). Trimming removed 3 bases at V and 9 bases at J, with 12 bases between. This CDR3 has 13 amino acids. CDR3 DNA: TGCAGTGCTAGCCCGGGGATCCCTTCACCCCTCCACTTT. Translating it yields CSASPGIPSPLHF.

The rearrangement uses TRBV5-1 and TRBJ2-1; D uncertain. Germline V gene data show CDR1 as SGHRS and CDR2 as YFSETQ. V gave up 1 base and J gave up 8 bases, with 7 bases separating them. The CDR3 loop spans 12 amino acids. CDR3 nucleotides: TGCGCCAGCAGCTTGACCTCGGATGAGCAGTTCTTC. This codes for CASSLTSDEQFF.